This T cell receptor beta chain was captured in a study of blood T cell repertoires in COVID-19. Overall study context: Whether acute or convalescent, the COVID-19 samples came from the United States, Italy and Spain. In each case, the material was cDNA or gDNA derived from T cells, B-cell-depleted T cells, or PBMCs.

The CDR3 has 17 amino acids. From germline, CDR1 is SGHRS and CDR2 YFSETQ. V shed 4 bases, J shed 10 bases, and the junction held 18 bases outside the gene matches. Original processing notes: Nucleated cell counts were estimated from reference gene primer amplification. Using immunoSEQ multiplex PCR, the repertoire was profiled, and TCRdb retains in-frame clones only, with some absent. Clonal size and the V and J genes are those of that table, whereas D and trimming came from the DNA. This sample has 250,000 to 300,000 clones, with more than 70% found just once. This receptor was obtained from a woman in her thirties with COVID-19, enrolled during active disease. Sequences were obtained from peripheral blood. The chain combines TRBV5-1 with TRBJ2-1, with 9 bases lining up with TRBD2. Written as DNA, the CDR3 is TGCGCCAGCAGCCCGGGACTCGCGGGAGGGGGGCCGGGGGAGCAGTTCTTC. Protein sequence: CASSPGLAGGGPGEQFF.